This paragraph reports one T cell receptor beta chain. CDR1 and CDR2 from the germline V gene are SGHVS and FNYEAQ. The V end was cut by 5 bases, the J end by 6 bases, with 11 bases between. The CDR3 has 12 amino acids. TCRdb re-called the RT-PCR reads through MiXCR, storing one row per CDR3 protein. This table holds 650,000 to 800,000 distinct CDR3 sequences, 13% to 15% found once. The sequence came from a female donor in good health, serving as a healthy control. Sample: memory CD4+ T cells from blood. J is TRBJ2-7 and V is TRBV7-6; tentatively, D is TRBD2 (5 bases). Written as DNA, the CDR3 is TGTGCCAGCAGCCAGAGGGAGCGCGAGCAGTACTTC. It yields the protein CASSQREREQYF.